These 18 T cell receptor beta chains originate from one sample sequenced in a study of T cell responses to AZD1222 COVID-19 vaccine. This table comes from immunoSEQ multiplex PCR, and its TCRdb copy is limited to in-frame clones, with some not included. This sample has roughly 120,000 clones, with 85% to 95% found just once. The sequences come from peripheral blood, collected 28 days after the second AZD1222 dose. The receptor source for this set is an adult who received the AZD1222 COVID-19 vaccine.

CDR3 in DNA: TGTGCCAGCAGTTCCGAACGTGAGCCTGAAGCTTTCTTT. Translation: CASSSEREPEAFF. The rearrangement uses TRBV6-5 and TRBJ1-1; D unclear. Germline-derived CDR1 and CDR2 are MNHEY and SVGAGI. V lost 4 bases and J lost 6, with 12 bases in between. This CDR3 is built from 13 residues.

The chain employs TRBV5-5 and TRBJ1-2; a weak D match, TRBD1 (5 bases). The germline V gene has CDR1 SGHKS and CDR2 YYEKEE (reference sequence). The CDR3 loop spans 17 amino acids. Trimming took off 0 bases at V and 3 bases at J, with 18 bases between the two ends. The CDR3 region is CASSLGRGSFGDYGYTF. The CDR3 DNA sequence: TGTGCCAGCAGCTTGGGAAGGGGAAGTTTCGGAGACTATGGCTACACCTTC.

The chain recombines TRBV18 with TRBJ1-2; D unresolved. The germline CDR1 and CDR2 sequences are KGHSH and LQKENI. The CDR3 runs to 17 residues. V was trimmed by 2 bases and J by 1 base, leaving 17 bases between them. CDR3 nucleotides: TGTGCCAGCTCACCAGACGCGACGGAGGCGTTTAACTATGGCTACACCTTC. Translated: CASSPDATEAFNYGYTF.

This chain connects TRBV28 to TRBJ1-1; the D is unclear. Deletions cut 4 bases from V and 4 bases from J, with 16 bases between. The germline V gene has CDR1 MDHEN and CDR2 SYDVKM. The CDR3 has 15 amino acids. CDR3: CASSSPSESGTEAFF. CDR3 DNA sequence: TGTGCCAGCAGTTCCCCCTCAGAGTCCGGCACTGAAGCTTTCTTT.

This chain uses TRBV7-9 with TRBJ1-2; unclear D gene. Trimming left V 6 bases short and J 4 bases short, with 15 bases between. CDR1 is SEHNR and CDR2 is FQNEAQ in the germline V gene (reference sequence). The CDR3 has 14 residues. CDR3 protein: CASSAAGSSYGYTF. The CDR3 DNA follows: TGTGCCAGCAGTGCAGCGGGCAGTTCCTATGGCTACACCTTC. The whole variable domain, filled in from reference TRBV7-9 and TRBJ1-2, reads DTGVSQNPRHKITKRGQNVTFRCDPISEHNRLYWYRQTLGQGPEFLTYFQNEAQLEKSRLLSDRFSAERPKGSFSTLEIQRTEQGDSAMYLCASSAAGSSYGYTFGSGTRLTVV.

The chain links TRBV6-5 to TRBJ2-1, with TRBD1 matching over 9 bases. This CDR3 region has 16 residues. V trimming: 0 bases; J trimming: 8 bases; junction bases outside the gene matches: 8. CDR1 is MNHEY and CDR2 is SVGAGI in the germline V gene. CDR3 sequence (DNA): TGTGCCAGCAGTTACTCGAGTGGGACAGGGTGGGATGAGCAGTTCTTC. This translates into CASSYSSGTGWDEQFF.

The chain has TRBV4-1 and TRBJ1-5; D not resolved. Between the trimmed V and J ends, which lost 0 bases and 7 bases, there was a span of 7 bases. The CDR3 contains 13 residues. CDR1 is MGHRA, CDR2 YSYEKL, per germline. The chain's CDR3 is CASSQDLVQPQHF. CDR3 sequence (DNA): TGCGCCAGCAGCCAAGATCTAGTCCAGCCCCAGCATTTT.

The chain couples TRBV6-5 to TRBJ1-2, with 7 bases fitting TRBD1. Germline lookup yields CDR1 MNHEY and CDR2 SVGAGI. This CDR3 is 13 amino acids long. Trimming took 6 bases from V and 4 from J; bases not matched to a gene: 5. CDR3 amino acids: CASSRDRAYGYTF. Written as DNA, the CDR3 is TGTGCCAGCAGCCGAGACAGGGCCTATGGCTACACCTTC.

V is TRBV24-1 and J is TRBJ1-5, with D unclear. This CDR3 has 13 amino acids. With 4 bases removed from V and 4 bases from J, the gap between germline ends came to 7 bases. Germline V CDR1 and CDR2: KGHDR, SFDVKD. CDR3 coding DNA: TGTGCCACCAGTGACGGGCTGAATCAGCCCCAGCATTTT. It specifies CATSDGLNQPQHF.

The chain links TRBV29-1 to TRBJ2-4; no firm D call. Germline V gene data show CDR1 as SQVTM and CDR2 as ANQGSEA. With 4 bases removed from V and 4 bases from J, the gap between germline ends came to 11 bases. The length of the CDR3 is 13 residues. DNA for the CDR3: TGCAGCGTTGTAAGGGCCGATAAAAACATTCAGTACTTC. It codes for CSVVRADKNIQYF.

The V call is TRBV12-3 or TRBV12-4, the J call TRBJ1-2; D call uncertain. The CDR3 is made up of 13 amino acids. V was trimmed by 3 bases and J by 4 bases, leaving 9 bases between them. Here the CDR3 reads CASSFSGVYGYTF. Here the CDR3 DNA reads TGTGCCAGCAGTTTTAGTGGCGTCTATGGCTACACCTTC.

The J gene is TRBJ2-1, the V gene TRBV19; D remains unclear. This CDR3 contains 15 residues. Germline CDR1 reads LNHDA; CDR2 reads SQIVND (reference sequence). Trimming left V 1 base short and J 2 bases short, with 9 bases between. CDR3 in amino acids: CASSIVDRPYNEQFF. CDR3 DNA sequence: TGTGCCAGTAGTATAGTAGATAGGCCCTACAATGAGCAGTTCTTC.

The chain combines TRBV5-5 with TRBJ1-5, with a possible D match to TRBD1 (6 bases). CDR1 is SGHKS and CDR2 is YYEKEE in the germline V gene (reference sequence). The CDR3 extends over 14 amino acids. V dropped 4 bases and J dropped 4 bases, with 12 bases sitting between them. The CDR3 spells CASSGDRRNQPQHF. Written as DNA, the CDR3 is TGTGCCAGCAGCGGTGACAGGAGAAATCAGCCCCAGCATTTT.

CDR3 DNA sequence: TGTGCCAGATATGGGGGGAGCTCCTATAATTCACCCCTCCACTTT. Amino acids: CARYGGSSYNSPLHF. This chain uses TRBV6-4 with TRBJ1-6; D may be TRBD1 (5 bases). The V and J ends lost 9 bases and 0 bases respectively, with 12 bases between them. The CDR3 runs 15 residues. Germline V gene sequence: CDR1 MRHNA, CDR2 SNTAGT.

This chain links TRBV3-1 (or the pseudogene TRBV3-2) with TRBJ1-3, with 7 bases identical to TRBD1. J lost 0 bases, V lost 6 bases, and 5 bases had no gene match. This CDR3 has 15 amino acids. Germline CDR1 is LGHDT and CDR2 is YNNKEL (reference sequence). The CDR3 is CASSRQGNSGNTIYF. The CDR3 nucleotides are TGTGCCAGCAGTCGACAGGGAAACTCTGGAAACACCATATATTTT.

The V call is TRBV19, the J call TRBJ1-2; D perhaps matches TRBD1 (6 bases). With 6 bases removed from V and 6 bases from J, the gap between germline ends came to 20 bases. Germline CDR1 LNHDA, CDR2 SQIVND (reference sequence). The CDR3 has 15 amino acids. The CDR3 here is CASRYNSGTNNGYTF. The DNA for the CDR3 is TGTGCCAGTAGGTACAATTCCGGGACAAATAATGGCTACACCTTC.

CDR3 sequence (DNA): TGTGCCAGCAGCCCTAGTCGGGGGTACCAAGAGACCCAGTACTTC. It translates to CASSPSRGYQETQYF. The chain uses TRBV27 and TRBJ2-5, with a weak D call TRBD2 (6 bases). Germline loops: CDR1 MNHEY, CDR2 SMNVEV (reference sequence). The CDR3 spans 15 residues. V was cut by 6 bases and J by 0 bases, with 14 bases left in between.

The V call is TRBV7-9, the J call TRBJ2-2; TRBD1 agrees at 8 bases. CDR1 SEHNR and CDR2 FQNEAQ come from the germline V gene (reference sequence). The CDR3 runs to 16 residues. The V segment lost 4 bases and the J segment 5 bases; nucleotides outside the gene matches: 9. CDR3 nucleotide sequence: TGTGCCAGCAGCTCCAACAGGGGGGCGGGAACCGGGGAGCTGTTTTTT. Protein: CASSSNRGAGTGELFF.